These 27 T cell receptor beta chains came from one sample sequenced in a study of T cells after yellow fever vaccination. TCRdb passed the 5' RACE reads through MiXCR, listing each CDR3 protein once. This table has some 300,000 distinct CDR3 sequences, around 3.6% appearing once. Sequences were derived from PBMCs, sampled on the day of the yellow fever booster vaccination. Receptor source: a man between 18 and 29 years old who received the YFV17D yellow fever vaccine.

Many counts were recorded for this clonotype. The rearrangement links TRBV12-3 or TRBV12-4 to TRBJ2-1; TRBD1 or TRBD2 may be the D gene (5 bases each). V gave up 6 bases and J gave up 5 bases, with 17 bases separating them. There are 15 residues in the CDR3. Here the CDR3 reads CASRFAGTQNNEQFF. The CDR3 DNA reads TGTGCCAGCAGATTCGCCGGGACCCAGAACAATGAGCAGTTCTTC.

This clonotype was found many times. The chain couples TRBV20-1 to TRBJ2-1, with D tentatively TRBD1 (6 bases). Trimming took off 0 bases at V and 8 bases at J, with 14 bases between the two ends. The length of the CDR3 is 14 residues. Germline loops: CDR1 DFQATT, CDR2 SNEGSKA (reference sequence). The CDR3 nucleotides read TGCAGTGCTAGAGATCTAGAAGAGGGGGATGAGCAGTTCTTC. The encoded protein is CSARDLEEGDEQFF.

The J gene is TRBJ2-7, the V gene TRBV19; either TRBD1 or TRBD2 may supply D (5 bases each). In germline, CDR1 is LNHDA, CDR2 SQIVND (reference sequence). The CDR3 runs to 14 residues. V shed 5 bases and J shed 2 bases, with 13 bases lying between them. The CDR3 DNA is TGTGCCAGTAGTGTATCCCGGGACGCCTACGAGCAGTACTTC. Its translation: CASSVSRDAYEQYF.

This clonotype was detected a few times. The rearrangement uses TRBV29-1 and TRBJ2-3; tentatively, D is TRBD1 (5 bases). The CDR3 runs to 13 residues. Germline values: CDR1 SQVTM, CDR2 ANQGSEA. Deletions cut 4 bases from V and 0 bases from J, with 8 bases between. The CDR3 DNA is TGCAGCGTTGTAGACAGAAGCACAGATACGCAGTATTTT. It specifies CSVVDRSTDTQYF.

This clonotype occurred many times. The chain employs TRBV6-6 and TRBJ1-6; D is ambiguous. V dropped 0 bases and J dropped 7 bases, with 7 bases sitting between them. This CDR3 has 14 amino acids. Per germline, CDR1 MNHNY and CDR2 SVGAGI (reference sequence). DNA for the CDR3: TGTGCCAGCAGTTACTCGATCGAAAATTCACCCCTCCACTTT. It yields the protein CASSYSIENSPLHF.

The chain has TRBV4-1 and TRBJ2-2; no firm D call. CDR3 size: 15 residues. The V end lost 0 bases, the J end lost 3 bases, and 8 bases lay between the germline ends. Germline V gene lookup returns CDR1 MGHRA and CDR2 YSYEKL. DNA of the CDR3: TGCGCCAGCAGCCAAGAGGGCCTATACACCGGGGAGCTGTTTTTT. Its translation: CASSQEGLYTGELFF.

In this sample, this clonotype turned up a few times. The chain joins TRBV7-9 to TRBJ1-1; D is uncertain. V lost 1 base and J lost 7, with 10 bases in between. Germline CDR1 SEHNR, CDR2 FQNEAQ (reference sequence). The CDR3 totals 13 residues. Here the CDR3 DNA reads TGTGCCAGCAGCTTAGTAGGGAGTGATGAAGCTTTCTTT. Encoded protein: CASSLVGSDEAFF. Full variable domain (missing parts from reference TRBV7-9 and TRBJ1-1): DTGVSQNPRHKITKRGQNVTFRCDPISEHNRLYWYRQTLGQGPEFLTYFQNEAQLEKSRLLSDRFSAERPKGSFSTLEIQRTEQGDSAMYLCASSLVGSDEAFFGQGTRLTVV.

This chain joins TRBV6-5 and TRBJ1-1; the D gene is possibly TRBD1 (6 bases). V lost 8 bases, J lost 10 bases, and 14 bases lay in between. CDR1 and CDR2 from the germline V gene are MNHEY and SVGAGI. CDR3 length: 11 amino acids. The CDR3 DNA reads as TGTGCCAGCGGTCGGGGGCGAAGAGCTTTCTTT. Translation: CASGRGRRAFF.

There are many counts of this clonotype. The rearrangement links TRBV6-2 or TRBV6-3 to TRBJ1-1; D is undetermined. This CDR3 spans 11 amino acids. CDR1 is MNHEY, CDR2 SVGEGT, per germline. Between the trimmed V and J ends, which lost 4 bases and 9 bases, there was a span of 9 bases. The CDR3 spells CASSSLTQAFF. The CDR3 nucleotides are TGTGCCAGCAGTTCCCTTACACAAGCTTTCTTT.

With respect to this clonotype: A much more abundant neighbour one base away suggests this may be a read error. J is TRBJ1-1 and V is TRBV29-1; no reliable D call. Germline CDR1 reads SQVTM; CDR2 reads ANQGSEA. This CDR3 region has 13 residues. The CDR3 region has the DNA TGCAGCGTTGAAGACCCCGCAAACACTGTAGCTTTCTTT. This sequence encodes CSVEDPANTVAFF.

This clonotype was counted between two and nine times. This CDR3 is CSATEGWEETQYF. In nucleotides, the CDR3 is TGCAGTGCTACTGAGGGTTGGGAAGAGACCCAGTACTTC. The chain employs TRBV20-1 and TRBJ2-5; a possible D gene is TRBD2 (5 bases). V was pared by 4 bases and J by 3 bases, with 12 bases between. The CDR3 length is 13 residues. The germline V gene encodes CDR1 DFQATT and CDR2 SNEGSKA (reference sequence).

This clonotype was recorded many times. This chain joins TRBV27 and TRBJ2-3; D may match TRBD1 or TRBD2 (5 bases each). With 1 base removed from V and 2 bases from J, the gap between germline ends came to 13 bases. Germline loops: CDR1 MNHEY, CDR2 SMNVEV (reference sequence). This CDR3 contains 16 residues. CDR3: CASSLFGTQLTDTQYF. The CDR3 bases are TGTGCCAGCAGTTTATTCGGGACCCAACTCACAGATACGCAGTATTTT.

The table lists this clonotype with many counts. V gene TRBV4-3 combines with J gene TRBJ2-7, with TRBD2 as a possible D gene (5 bases). V lost 0 bases and J 1 base, leaving 10 bases between the germline ends. CDR1 LGHNA and CDR2 YSLEER come from the germline V gene. The CDR3 sequence is 15 residues long. This CDR3 is CASSQDQGGSYEQYF. CDR3 nucleotides: TGCGCCAGCAGCCAAGATCAAGGAGGTTCCTACGAGCAGTACTTC.

The chain recombines TRBV7-8 with TRBJ1-5; 9 nucleotides align to TRBD1. Germline trimming cut 5 bases from V and 1 base from J; bases unmatched to any gene: 6. The CDR3 extends over 16 amino acids. CDR1 is SGHVS, CDR2 FQNEAQ, per germline. The CDR3 nucleotides read TGTGCCAGCAGCACTGACAGGGGGACGAGCAATCAGCCCCAGCATTTT. As protein: CASSTDRGTSNQPQHF.

This clonotype has a count of ten or more. This sequence joins TRBV6-5 and TRBJ2-1; D is possibly TRBD2 (7 bases). Trimming shortened V by 1 base and J by 8 bases, and 12 bases separated the two germline ends. Germline lookup yields CDR1 MNHEY and CDR2 SVGAGI. The CDR3 has 14 residues. The CDR3 DNA sequence: TGTGCCAGCAGTTACTGGGGGGGGGCCGATGAGCAGTTCTTC. Its protein is CASSYWGGADEQFF.

This clonotype was detected a few times. This chain connects TRBV20-1 to TRBJ1-5, with D possibly matching TRBD1 (6 bases). Germline assignment: CDR1 DFQATT and CDR2 SNEGSKA (reference sequence). V lost 2 bases to trimming and J lost 2 bases, with 13 bases between them. CDR3 length: 15 amino acids. The DNA for the CDR3 is TGCAGTGCTAGACCCGGACAGTTTCGCAATCAGCCCCAGCATTTT. Translating gives CSARPGQFRNQPQHF.

Ten or more counts support this clonotype. V usage is TRBV20-1 and J usage is TRBJ1-6, with D possibly being TRBD1 (5 bases). This CDR3 is 14 amino acids long. Germline loops: CDR1 DFQATT, CDR2 SNEGSKA (reference sequence). Trimming cost V 6 bases and J 7 bases, with 16 bases left between them. The CDR3 is CSADTGTVNSPLHF. The CDR3 bases are TGCAGTGCGGATACCGGGACGGTAAATTCACCCCTCCACTTT.

This clonotype showed up just a few times. The chain links TRBV5-1 to TRBJ1-1; TRBD1 might be the D (6 bases). Germline V gene lookup returns CDR1 SGHRS and CDR2 YFSETQ. This CDR3 contains 14 residues. Trimming shortened V by 5 bases and J by 6 bases, and 17 bases separated the two germline ends. The CDR3 DNA follows: TGCGCCAGCAGTACTCGGACAGATTTAGCTGAAGCTTTCTTT. Its protein is CASSTRTDLAEAFF.

The chain has TRBV24-1 and TRBJ2-1, with D perhaps assigned TRBD1 or TRBD2 (5 bases each). This CDR3 comprises 16 residues. CDR1 and CDR2 from the germline V gene are KGHDR and SFDVKD. The V and J ends lost 6 bases and 0 bases respectively, with 14 bases between them. CDR3 bases: TGTGCCACCAGTAATCCGGGGCCATTCTCCTACAATGAGCAGTTCTTC. This codes for CATSNPGPFSYNEQFF.

This clonotype showed up many times. The rearrangement uses TRBV7-2 and TRBJ1-4; no clear D. V was clipped by 1 base and J by 5 bases, with 11 bases between them. The CDR3 sequence is 15 residues long. Per the germline V gene, CDR1 is SGHTA and CDR2 is FQGNSA. CDR3 nucleotides: TGTGCCAGCAGCTTAGTATGGGCTAACAATGAAAAACTGTTTTTT. Its protein product is CASSLVWANNEKLFF.

This clonotype occurred a few times. This chain joins TRBV10-3 and TRBJ2-3; 7 bases line up with TRBD1. The CDR3 runs 14 residues. Germline CDR1 and CDR2: ENHRY and SYGVKD. With 4 bases clipped from V and 3 bases from J, the junction kept 4 bases outside the gene matches. The CDR3 DNA sequence: TGTGCCATCAGTGGCCCAGGGGGAACAGATACGCAGTATTTT. It encodes CAISGPGGTDTQYF.

This clonotype was detected many times. The chain has TRBV3-1 and TRBJ1-2; D is unresolved. CDR3 size: 15 residues. Trimming took 0 bases from V and 3 from J, leaving 11 bases between them. Per germline, CDR1 LGHDT and CDR2 YNNKEL (reference sequence). CDR3 coding DNA: TGTGCCAGCAGCCAAGATGGCACGCGTTACTATGGCTACACCTTC. It yields the protein CASSQDGTRYYGYTF.

This clonotype was seen at least ten times. The chain has TRBV6-5 and TRBJ2-7; D gene unclear. This CDR3 is built from 11 residues. CDR1 and CDR2 from the germline V gene are MNHEY and SVGAGI. The ends were cut back, 9 bases at V and 6 bases at J, with 12 bases in the middle. CDR3 in amino acids: CASGVGVEQYF. For the CDR3, the DNA is TGTGCCAGTGGAGTAGGAGTCGAGCAGTACTTC.

This clonotype came up many times. The chain joins TRBV27 to TRBJ2-5; 8 positions agree with TRBD1. CDR3 length: 15 amino acids. V was pared by 4 bases and J by 5 bases, with 9 bases of the junction left unmatched. The germline V gene has CDR1 MNHEY and CDR2 SMNVEV (reference sequence). In nucleotides, the CDR3 is TGTGCCAGCAGTTCGCAGACAGGGGTGGATGAGACCCAGTACTTC. It yields the protein CASSSQTGVDETQYF.

The rearrangement joins TRBV6-6 to TRBJ1-1; TRBD1 aligns across 8 bases. This CDR3 spans 14 amino acids. The germline CDR1 and CDR2 sequences are MNHNY and SVGAGI (reference sequence). V lost 2 bases, J lost 11 bases, and 10 bases stayed unmatched. For the CDR3, the DNA is TGTGCCAGCAGTTACCAGGGACAGGCACTTCGCGCTTTCTTT. It is translated as CASSYQGQALRAFF.

This clonotype was seen ten or more times. The chain joins TRBV7-2 to TRBJ2-3, with 10 nucleotides matching TRBD1. CDR3 length: 16 amino acids. CDR1 and CDR2 (germline): SGHTA, FQGNSA. The J segment lost 2 bases and the V segment lost 5 bases, leaving 7 bases of the junction unmatched. The CDR3 spells CASSGEGQGNTDTQYF. Here the CDR3 DNA reads TGTGCCAGCAGCGGAGAGGGACAGGGGAACACAGATACGCAGTATTTT.

The table lists this clonotype with many counts. The CDR3 end shows no conserved phenylalanine or tryptophan, and so a read error is likely. The DNA is omitted, as the CDR3 cannot be located on it reliably, and the CDR3 follows TCRdb's listing. The rearrangement joins TRBV18 to TRBJ2-3; whether TRBD1, the table's D call, matches the DNA was not checked. Germline V CDR1 and CDR2: KGHSH, LQKENI. A total of 12 residues make up the CDR3, ends included. This CDR3 is CASSPDGTGSRL.